These 3 T cell receptor beta chains came from one sample sequenced in a study of blood T cells in healthy people across ages. Primed by a sample-barcoded 5' primer and a J-beta primer mix, a second PCR proceeded for roughly 7 to 11 cycles. Via MiXCR, TCRdb re-called the 5' RACE reads, giving one row per CDR3 protein. The sample includes hundreds of thousands of distinct CDR3 sequences, roughly half of them seen just once. The sample comprised blood. Receptors originate from a woman older than 75 in good health.

The gene calls are TRBV12-3 or TRBV12-4 and TRBJ1-2; no definite D call. The CDR3 totals 15 residues. V lost 3 bases to trimming and J lost 4 bases, with 15 bases between them. CDR3 protein: CASSFRRATSYGYTF. CDR3 nucleotide sequence: TGTGCCAGCAGTTTCAGAAGGGCTACTAGCTATGGCTACACCTTC.

This clonotype has only a few counts. The chain recombines TRBV6-5 with TRBJ2-3; no firm D call. The V gene's germline CDR1 is MNHEY and CDR2 SVGAGI. The CDR3 has 14 residues. Between the trimmed V and J ends, which lost 3 bases and 4 bases, there was a span of 11 bases. CDR3 nucleotide sequence: TGTGCCAGCAGTTATGCCGACGGGTCAGATACGCAGTATTTT. Translated: CASSYADGSDTQYF.

Regarding this clonotype: A much larger clone lies a single base off, so this may be a read error. This rearrangement joins TRBV20-1 to TRBJ1-2, with TRBD1 identical over 7 bases. Trimming at V came to 3 bases and at J to 3 bases, leaving 7 bases not matched to a gene. From germline, CDR1 is DFQATT and CDR2 SNEGSKA (reference sequence). The CDR3 covers 14 residues. The DNA for the CDR3 is TGCAGTGCTAGTATCGGGACAGTTCACTATGGCTACACCTTC. Protein sequence: CSASIGTVHYGYTF.